Included here is one T cell receptor (beta chain) sequence, with context. V lost 1 base, J lost 3 bases, and 9 bases lay in between. Per germline, CDR1 MNHNY and CDR2 SVGAGI (reference sequence). The CDR3 covers 14 residues. The data originate from a study of graft-versus-host responses after intestinal transplantation. About the study: Transplantation in recipients was multivisceral, liver-intestinal, or isolated intestinal. The recipients all started with anti-thymocyte globulin induction and then took tacrolimus and steroids for around three years.

The study, taken as a whole, reports: The marrow of recipients harbored GvH clones, and ileum or blood showed some of them first.

The plating included approximately 200,000 irradiated, violet-dye-labeled stimulator cells together with approximately 200,000 CFSE-labeled responder cells. Measured with immunoSEQ multiplex PCR; TCRdb has only the in-frame clones, and not every one. Here the sample spans 15,000 to 20,000 clones, roughly 33% being singletons. The sample here was alloreactive CD4+ T cells from a mixed lymphocyte reaction culture, taken before transplantation. Subset given: CFSE-low proliferating T cells sorted from approximately 6-day pre-transplant mixed lymphocyte reaction (GvH or HvG direction). The chain joins TRBV6-6 to TRBJ1-1, with D hard to call. The sequence was collected from a human patient who was an organ donor for intestinal transplantation. CDR3: CASSYFARDTEAFF. In nucleotides, the CDR3 is TGTGCCAGCAGTTACTTTGCGAGGGACACTGAAGCTTTCTTT.